Each of the 6 T cell receptor beta chains below was sequenced from the same sample in a study of circulating and synovial CD4+ cells in juvenile arthritis. Using immunoSEQ multiplex PCR, the repertoire was profiled, and TCRdb retains in-frame clones only, with some absent. Of about 39,000 clones in the sample, about 94% are singletons; the top ten hold around 0.64%. The sample taken for sequencing was CD4+ T cells from blood. These receptors were obtained from a human donor with juvenile idiopathic arthritis.

V gene TRBV9 combines with J gene TRBJ2-1; tentatively, D is TRBD1 (5 bases). Trimming left V 4 bases short and J 7 bases short, with 18 bases between. This CDR3 has 15 amino acids. Germline V gene lookup returns CDR1 SGDLS and CDR2 YYNGEE. The CDR3 DNA reads TGTGCCAGCAGCCCCTCCGGCGGCAGGGAAAATGAGCAGTTCTTC. Translation: CASSPSGGRENEQFF.

The chain has TRBV15 and TRBJ1-1; a weak D match, TRBD1 (6 bases). The V gene's germline CDR1 is LNHNV and CDR2 YYDKDF (reference sequence). The CDR3 covers 13 residues. V was trimmed by 5 bases and J by 6 bases, leaving 13 bases between them. CDR3 nucleotide sequence: TGTGCCACCAGCCGTCACAGGGCACCTGAAGCTTTCTTT. Translated: CATSRHRAPEAFF.

J is TRBJ2-1 and V is TRBV5-8, with TRBD2 identical over 12 bases. The CDR3 has 13 residues. The germline V gene has CDR1 SGHTS and CDR2 YDEGEE. V dropped 10 bases and J dropped 8; count of bases not matched to a gene: 7. This CDR3 reads CASNLAGGYEQFF. The CDR3 DNA is TGTGCCTCGAATCTAGCGGGGGGGTATGAGCAGTTCTTC.

This clone appeared once. The CDR3 loop is CASSQEGRVNYGYTF. For the CDR3, the DNA is TGCGCCAGCAGCCAAGAGGGCAGGGTTAACTATGGCTACACCTTC. The V and J genes are TRBV4-3 and TRBJ1-2, with D possibly TRBD1 on 5 matching bases. Germline assignment: CDR1 LGHNA and CDR2 YSLEER. CDR3 length: 15 residues. The V end lost 0 bases, the J end lost 1 base, and 9 bases lay between the germline ends.

This clone came up a few times. This chain connects TRBV19 to TRBJ1-1; the D gene is possibly TRBD1 (6 bases). The germline CDR1 and CDR2 sequences are LNHDA and SQIVND (reference sequence). The CDR3 is made up of 15 amino acids. The V end was cut by 6 bases, the J end by 6 bases, with 20 bases between. The CDR3 DNA sequence: TGTGCCAGTAGAACCGACAACAGGGAACCCCCTGAAGCTTTCTTT. The encoded protein is CASRTDNREPPEAFF.

V gene TRBV2 combines with J gene TRBJ2-3, with TRBD2 matching over 16 bases. Germline CDR1 and CDR2: SNHLY and FYNNEI. V gave up 6 bases and J gave up 0 bases; unmatched junction bases: 6. This CDR3 spans 18 amino acids. Written as DNA, the CDR3 is TGTGCCAGCAGCGCGGGACTAGCGGGGGGGGCTAGCACAGATACGCAGTATTTT. Translating gives CASSAGLAGGASTDTQYF.